This T cell receptor (beta chain) was observed in a study of shared clonotypes between healthy human individuals. The overall study: Those who served as donors were a couple of women and three men between the ages of 18 and 49.

For this clone: Other DNA sequences in this specimen translate into the identical CDR3.

Original methodology: Junction-only sequences produced by ImmunoSEQ had no quality scores, so filtering differed. Generated by immunoSEQ multiplex PCR, the TCRdb table keeps only in-frame clones and is missing some. For V, J and clone size, that table is used; D and trimming come from the DNA. Of nearly 1 million clones listed, around three quarters are singletons. V gave up 3 bases and J gave up 0 bases, with 8 bases separating them. Germline V lookup: CDR1 LNHDA, CDR2 SQIVND (reference sequence). CDR3 length: 14 residues. The sequence came from a man between 18 and 29 years old in good health. The sequencing input was memory CD4+ T cells sorted from blood. Subset specified: CD45RA-negative fraction. V is TRBV19 and J is TRBJ1-1; the D gene is possibly TRBD1 (5 bases). CDR3 residues: CASSIGTLNTEAFF. The DNA of the CDR3 is TGTGCCAGTAGTATCGGGACGCTGAACACTGAAGCTTTCTTT.